The 31 T cell receptor beta chains given below trace back to one sample, sequenced in a study of T cells in Graves' hyperthyroidism and ophthalmopathy. Amplified regions were TCR beta CDR3 sequences from RNA transcripts. The HTBI primer set served for first-round RT-PCR of the TCR CDR3. TCRdb reprocessed the multiplex PCR reads via MiXCR and lists one record per CDR3 protein. Of over 450,000 distinct CDR3 sequences in the sample, approximately 14% were seen once. Sequencing was done on a sample of blood. The receptors were gathered from a young woman with Graves' hyperthyroidism.

This clonotype turned up a few times. V and J are TRBV11-2 and TRBJ2-1, with 9 nucleotides matching TRBD2. V shed 7 bases and J 5 bases; nucleotides not matched to a gene: 6. CDR3 length: 14 residues. Germline V gene sequence: CDR1 SGHAT, CDR2 FQNNGV. CDR3 nucleotide sequence: TGTGCCAGCACCCCCGGGACTAGCCACAATGAGCAGTTCTTC. Amino acids: CASTPGTSHNEQFF.

This clonotype came up a few times. V usage is TRBV6-2 or TRBV6-3 and J usage is TRBJ1-1, with TRBD1 identical over 9 bases. Germline CDR1 and CDR2: MNHEY and SVGEGT. The CDR3 sequence is 14 residues long. V shed 2 bases, J shed 4 bases, and the junction held 2 bases outside the gene matches. CDR3 DNA sequence: TGTGCCAGCAGTTACGGGACAGGGACCACTGAAGCTTTCTTT. This encodes CASSYGTGTTEAFF.

This clonotype was seen a handful of times. The chain has TRBV2 and TRBJ2-7; D may be TRBD2 (5 bases). Per germline, CDR1 SNHLY and CDR2 FYNNEI. The CDR3 runs 14 residues. Trimming took 8 bases from V and 0 from J, leaving 14 bases between them. Written as DNA, the CDR3 is TGTGCCAGCTCTGGACTCTTAAACTCCTACGAGCAGTACTTC. Amino acid sequence: CASSGLLNSYEQYF.

This chain joins TRBV7-6 and TRBJ2-6; D call uncertain. The CDR3 has 17 amino acids. Germline V gives CDR1 SGHVS, CDR2 FNYEAQ. Trimming removed 0 bases at V and 0 bases at J, with 9 bases between. This chain's CDR3 is CASSLAYGSSGANVLTF. DNA for the CDR3: TGTGCCAGCAGCTTAGCGTACGGCTCCTCTGGGGCCAACGTCCTGACTTTC.

This clonotype was detected many times. CDR3 DNA: TGTGCCAGCAGTACCCTCACTAGCGGGAGATCGGATACGCAGTATTTT. It specifies CASSTLTSGRSDTQYF. The V call is TRBV2, the J call TRBJ2-3; 11 bases agree with TRBD2. The CDR3 sequence is 16 residues long. Trimming cost V 5 bases and J 6 bases; bases outside gene matches: 10. Germline V lookup: CDR1 SNHLY, CDR2 FYNNEI.

Concerning this clonotype itself: Compared with germline, one end of the junction differs, possibly owing to a read error. The chain links TRBV19 to TRBJ2-7; 7 positions agree with TRBD2. Looked up from germline, CDR1 is LNHDA and CDR2 is SQIVND (reference sequence). The CDR3 runs to 15 residues. DNA of the CDR3: TGTGCCGGTAGTATGGGGGGGGGGGTTGGCTACGAGCAGTACTTC. It specifies CAGSMGGGVGYEQYF.

This chain connects TRBV5-5 to TRBJ1-1, with 8 nucleotides matching TRBD1. V shed 0 bases, J shed 0 bases, and the junction held 4 bases outside the gene matches. This CDR3 comprises 16 residues. CDR1 SGHKS and CDR2 YYEKEE come from the germline V gene (reference sequence). The CDR3 region has the DNA TGTGCCAGCAGCTTGGTTCCAGGGGGCTTGAACACTGAAGCTTTCTTT. This sequence encodes CASSLVPGGLNTEAFF.

This clonotype was counted at least ten times. The rearrangement uses TRBV19 and TRBJ1-2, with 11 positions matching TRBD1. The CDR3 spans 17 residues. The V gene end was trimmed by 10 bases and the J gene end by 0 bases; junction bases not matched to a gene: 13. In germline, CDR1 is LNHDA, CDR2 SQIVND (reference sequence). The CDR3: CATPPGQGDNPNYGYTF. The DNA of the CDR3 is TGTGCCACCCCCCCGGGACAGGGGGATAATCCTAACTATGGCTACACCTTC.

In its sample, this clonotype was seen many times. The chain couples TRBV2 to TRBJ1-1; the match to TRBD1 covers 8 bases. J lost 4 bases, V lost 7 bases, and 8 bases had no gene match. Per the germline V gene, CDR1 is SNHLY and CDR2 is FYNNEI. The CDR3 spans 14 residues. CDR3 region: CASNARGLATEAFF. CDR3 DNA: TGTGCCAGCAACGCCAGGGGGCTCGCCACTGAAGCTTTCTTT.

This clonotype was seen at least ten times. V gene TRBV3-1 combines with J gene TRBJ1-2, with D possibly being TRBD1 (5 bases). Between the trimmed V and J ends, which lost 4 bases and 0 bases, there was a span of 9 bases. The germline V gene has CDR1 LGHDT and CDR2 YNNKEL (reference sequence). This CDR3 has 14 residues. CDR3 bases: TGTGCCAGCAGCCGGGACGAAGCTAACTATGGCTACACCTTC. Its translation is CASSRDEANYGYTF.

This clonotype was detected many times. The chain joins TRBV7-8 to TRBJ2-7; 8 bases are a match to TRBD1. CDR3 length: 14 residues. Germline V gives CDR1 SGHVS, CDR2 FQNEAQ. V was pared by 5 bases and J by 0 bases, with 3 bases of the junction left unmatched. The CDR3 is CASSRTGSSYEQYF. The CDR3 nucleotides are TGTGCCAGCAGCAGGACAGGGAGCTCCTACGAGCAGTACTTC.

At least ten counts were recorded for this clonotype. This chain uses TRBV11-1 with TRBJ2-1; D possibly corresponds to TRBD2 (5 bases). Deletions cut 4 bases from V and 1 base from J, with 32 bases between. The CDR3 runs 22 residues. CDR1 and CDR2 (germline): SGHAT, FQDESV (reference sequence). This chain's CDR3 is CASSYYRGGGYPSKISYNEQFF. CDR3 coding DNA: TGTGCCAGCAGCTACTACCGGGGTGGCGGTTACCCATCCAAGATATCCTACAATGAGCAGTTCTTC. Filled out from reference TRBV11-1 and TRBJ2-1, the complete variable domain reads EAEVAQSPRYKITEKSQAVAFWCDPISGHATLYWYRQILGQGPELLVQFQDESVVDDSQLPKDRFSAERLKGVDSTLKIQPAELGDSAMYLCASSYYRGGGYPSKISYNEQFFGPGTRLTVL.

J is TRBJ2-1 and V is TRBV24-1; no definite D call. V lost 5 bases to trimming and J lost 5 bases, with 6 bases between them. There are 12 residues in the CDR3. Germline V CDR1 and CDR2: KGHDR, SFDVKD. CDR3 region: CATSVGNNEQFF. In nucleotides, the CDR3 is TGTGCCACCAGTGTCGGCAACAATGAGCAGTTCTTC.

This clonotype was picked up many times. This chain joins TRBV6-1 and TRBJ2-6; D gene unclear. The CDR3 length is 15 residues. Trimming took off 2 bases at V and 6 bases at J, with 11 bases between the two ends. Germline lookup yields CDR1 MNHNS and CDR2 SASEGT. CDR3 sequence: CASSEWRLEANVLTF. The DNA of the CDR3 is TGTGCCAGCAGTGAATGGCGCCTGGAGGCCAACGTCCTGACTTTC.

The J gene is TRBJ2-7, the V gene TRBV4-1; a possible D gene is TRBD1 (6 bases). Germline V gene data show CDR1 as MGHRA and CDR2 as YSYEKL. The germline V and J ends were trimmed by 4 bases and 6 bases, with 16 bases remaining between them. CDR3 length equals 14 residues. CDR3: CASSPTRGSGEQYV. The CDR3 nucleotides read TGCGCCAGCAGCCCTACCAGGGGTTCGGGCGAGCAGTACGTC.

This clonotype was recorded many times. The rearrangement uses TRBV2 and TRBJ2-7; no definite D call. CDR1 and CDR2 (germline): SNHLY, FYNNEI. The ends were cut back, 6 bases at V and 7 bases at J, with 19 bases in the middle. The CDR3 spans 14 residues. In nucleotides, the CDR3 is TGTGCCAGCAGGACCTCCCCTACCCCTGGGGAGCAGTACTTC. It codes for CASRTSPTPGEQYF.

Many counts were recorded for this clonotype. The V and J genes are TRBV6-1 and TRBJ1-1; D remains unclear. Germline values: CDR1 MNHNS, CDR2 SASEGT. Trimming removed 2 bases at V and 1 base at J, with 8 bases between. The CDR3 runs to 14 residues. Here the CDR3 reads CASSEMITNTEAFF. The CDR3 DNA follows: TGTGCCAGCAGTGAAATGATTACGAACACTGAAGCTTTCTTT.

This clonotype was seen repeatedly, ten times or more. The chain carries TRBV19 and TRBJ1-5; D unclear. Between the trimmed V and J ends, which lost 2 bases and 6 bases, there was a span of 8 bases. This CDR3 contains 13 residues. CDR1 and CDR2 from the germline V gene are LNHDA and SQIVND (reference sequence). CDR3 residues: CASSIREGQPQHF. The CDR3 DNA reads as TGTGCCAGTAGTATAAGGGAGGGTCAGCCCCAGCATTTT.

This clonotype has at least ten counts. V is TRBV7-9 and J is TRBJ1-2, with 7 bases identical to TRBD1. Germline V lookup: CDR1 SEHNR, CDR2 FQNEAQ (reference sequence). The CDR3 is made up of 14 amino acids. Losses at the gene ends were 3 bases for V and 4 bases for J; bases not matched to a gene: 5. The CDR3 region is CASSLGTDLYGYTF. The CDR3 bases are TGTGCCAGCAGCTTGGGGACAGACCTCTATGGCTACACCTTC. Supplemented by reference TRBV7-9 and TRBJ1-2, the full variable domain reads DTGVSQNPRHKITKRGQNVTFRCDPISEHNRLYWYRQTLGQGPEFLTYFQNEAQLEKSRLLSDRFSAERPKGSFSTLEIQRTEQGDSAMYLCASSLGTDLYGYTFGSGTRLTVV.

This clonotype was counted many times. The V call is TRBV10-3, the J call TRBJ2-3; 7 nucleotides align to TRBD2. The CDR3 spans 15 residues. Germline values: CDR1 ENHRY, CDR2 SYGVKD. V lost 2 bases and J lost 0; bases outside the gene matches: 2. The CDR3 nucleotides read TGTGCCATCAGTGAGAGTAGCGGGAGCACAGATACGCAGTATTTT. As protein: CAISESSGSTDTQYF.

This clonotype has ten or more counts. DNA for the CDR3: TGTGCCAGCAGCGACTACAATGAGCAGTTCTTC. Translation gives CASSDYNEQFF. The gene calls are TRBV11-1 and TRBJ2-1, with D uncertain. Trimming removed 5 bases at V and 3 bases at J, with 2 bases between. The CDR3 has 11 amino acids. Germline CDR1 SGHAT, CDR2 FQDESV (reference sequence).

This clonotype was seen many times. The gene calls are TRBV24-1 and TRBJ1-4; TRBD1 agrees at 9 bases. J was trimmed by 8 bases and V by 8 bases; bases with no gene match: 14. Germline values: CDR1 KGHDR, CDR2 SFDVKD. There are 16 residues in the CDR3. The CDR3 sequence is CATIQERGQGGEKLFF. The CDR3, as DNA: TGTGCCACCATCCAAGAGAGGGGACAGGGTGGCGAAAAACTGTTTTTT.

This clonotype was recorded at least ten times. V usage is TRBV20-1 and J usage is TRBJ2-7; the match to TRBD1 covers 8 bases. Looked up from germline, CDR1 is DFQATT and CDR2 is SNEGSKA (reference sequence). This CDR3 region has 12 residues. The DNA of the CDR3 is TGCAGTGCTCGAGACAGGGGTCACGAGCAGTACGTC. Its protein is CSARDRGHEQYV.

Regarding this clonotype: At one end, the junction sequence differs from germline, possibly due to a read error. This sequence joins TRBV20-1 and TRBJ2-7, with D maybe TRBD1 (5 bases). The CDR3 spans 16 residues. CDR1 is DFQATT, CDR2 SNEGSKA, per germline (reference sequence). The CDR3 nucleotides are TGCAGTGCTAGAGATAACCTTAGGCAGGGAACCTACGAGCAGCACTTC. Its translation is CSARDNLRQGTYEQHF.

This clonotype has more than one count but fewer than ten. This chain uses TRBV7-3 with TRBJ2-1, with a possible D match to TRBD2 (6 bases). The better agreement between TRBJ2-7 and the DNA end casts doubt on the J call. Looked up from germline, CDR1 is SGHTA and CDR2 is FQGTGA. This CDR3 has 16 residues. CDR3 region: CASSLRGRSGIYEQYV. The CDR3 DNA follows: TGTGCCAGCAGCTTGAGGGGTCGTAGCGGCATTTATGAGCAGTACGTC.

This clonotype has a count of ten or more. J is TRBJ2-1 and V is TRBV27, with a possible D match to TRBD1 (5 bases). Germline V gene lookup returns CDR1 MNHEY and CDR2 SMNVEV (reference sequence). This CDR3 comprises 14 residues. V was pared by 3 bases and J by 7 bases, with 13 bases between. CDR3 in amino acids: CASSFSRAWNEQFF. The CDR3, as DNA: TGTGCCAGCAGTTTCAGCAGGGCGTGGAATGAGCAGTTCTTC.

The J gene is TRBJ2-3, the V gene TRBV20-1, with TRBD2 identical over 7 bases. This CDR3 is 13 amino acids long. The trim removed 3 bases at V and 6 bases at J, leaving 6 bases unmatched. The germline V gene encodes CDR1 DFQATT and CDR2 SNEGSKA (reference sequence). CDR3 residues: CSASAGVGDTQYF. The CDR3 DNA sequence: TGCAGTGCTAGCGCGGGGGTCGGGGATACGCAGTATTTT.

This clonotype was seen many times. CDR3 in DNA: TGCAGTGCTAGCGGGAGGCGGCAGACCCAGTACTTC. It encodes CSASGRRQTQYF. The chain is built from TRBV20-1 and TRBJ2-5, with 7 positions matching TRBD2. Trimming took 3 bases from V and 6 from J; bases not matched to a gene: 4. This CDR3 is 12 amino acids long. The V gene's germline CDR1 is DFQATT and CDR2 SNEGSKA (reference sequence).

The gene calls are TRBV4-1 and TRBJ1-2; no clear D gene. The CDR3 is 15 amino acids. Looked up from germline, CDR1 is MGHRA and CDR2 is YSYEKL. Trimming took 1 base from V and 1 from J, leaving 10 bases between them. The CDR3 nucleotides read TGCGCCAGCAGCCAAGCTTATACTCATAACTATGGCTACACCTTC. It is translated as CASSQAYTHNYGYTF.

The table lists this clonotype with a few counts. The J gene is TRBJ2-5, the V gene TRBV20-1, with D possibly being TRBD1 (7 bases). Trimming took 5 bases from V and 5 from J, leaving 12 bases between them. CDR1 is DFQATT and CDR2 is SNEGSKA in the germline V gene (reference sequence). The length of the CDR3 is 12 residues. CDR3 protein: CSAFAGGETQYF. DNA for the CDR3: TGCAGTGCTTTTGCAGGGGGGGAGACCCAGTACTTC.

For this clonotype: This may come from a read error, since a much larger clone is one base off. CDR3 coding DNA: TGTACCAGCAGCTTCACAGGAGGGGTGGCCGGGGAGCTGTTTTTT. Its translation: CTSSFTGGVAGELFF. The V and J genes are TRBV7-3 and TRBJ2-2; D might be TRBD2 (6 bases). CDR3 length: 15 residues. The germline gives CDR1 SGHTA, CDR2 FQGTGA.